These 21 T cell receptor beta chains were all obtained from the same sample, sequenced in a study of T cells after yellow fever vaccination. TCRdb fed the 5' RACE reads into MiXCR, producing one record per CDR3 protein. In the table there are 300,000 or so distinct CDR3 sequences, 13% of which are singletons. The sample in question was CD4+ T cells sorted from PBMCs, obtained 45 days after the yellow fever booster vaccination. These receptors were obtained from a man younger than 45 who received the YFV17D yellow fever vaccine.

The V and J genes are TRBV4-3 and TRBJ2-1; 9 nucleotides line up with TRBD2. The CDR3 sequence is 16 residues long. The V and J ends lost 1 base and 3 bases, in that order; junction bases with no gene match: 4. Germline CDR1 reads LGHNA; CDR2 reads YSLEER. The CDR3 is CASSQVQLAGYNEQFF. CDR3 nucleotides: TGCGCCAGCAGCCAAGTTCAACTAGCGGGCTACAATGAGCAGTTCTTC.

The genes are TRBV18 and TRBJ1-6, with D unresolved. CDR3 size: 14 residues. V lost 3 bases, J lost 7 bases, and 10 bases lay in between. CDR1 and CDR2 (germline): KGHSH, LQKENI. The DNA of the CDR3 is TGTGCCAGCTCACCTTCCCCAGAAAATTCACCCCTCCACTTT. This codes for CASSPSPENSPLHF.

The chain uses TRBV20-1 and TRBJ2-7; D gene ambiguous. The CDR3 totals 13 residues. Germline-derived CDR1 and CDR2 are DFQATT and SNEGSKA (reference sequence). Trimming left V 6 bases short and J 3 bases short, with 15 bases between. The CDR3 loop is CSASAPSYYEQYF. In DNA, the CDR3 is TGCAGTGCCTCTGCCCCCTCCTACTACGAGCAGTACTTC.

The chain is built from TRBV10-2 and TRBJ2-4; D may be TRBD1 (6 bases). The V and J ends lost 4 bases and 2 bases respectively, with 9 bases between them. This CDR3 spans 14 amino acids. The germline gives CDR1 WSHSY, CDR2 SAAADI. The CDR3, as DNA: TGCGCCAGCAGTGCCCAGGGGACCAAAAACATTCAGTACTTC. Protein product: CASSAQGTKNIQYF.

The chain joins TRBV5-4 to TRBJ2-3, with 8 nucleotides matching TRBD2. V was clipped by 5 bases and J by 1 base; unmatched bases: 0. The CDR3 contains 13 residues. Germline CDR1 SGHNT, CDR2 YYREEE (reference sequence). The CDR3 DNA sequence: TGTGCCAGCAGACTAGCGGGCACAGATACGCAGTATTTT. Translated: CASRLAGTDTQYF.

This clonotype was counted between two and nine times. The chain links TRBV20-1 to TRBJ2-5, with TRBD1 matching over 8 bases. This CDR3 region has 13 residues. Germline V gene lookup returns CDR1 DFQATT and CDR2 SNEGSKA (reference sequence). Trimming cost V 3 bases and J 1 base; bases outside gene matches: 1. The CDR3 here is CSARDRAQETQYF. The DNA of the CDR3 is TGCAGTGCTAGGGACAGGGCCCAAGAGACCCAGTACTTC.

This clonotype has only a few counts. The rearrangement uses TRBV12-3 or TRBV12-4 and TRBJ2-2; TRBD1 is a possible D gene (6 bases). The length of the CDR3 is 14 residues. V was trimmed by 3 bases and J by 6 bases, leaving 11 bases between them. As DNA, the CDR3 is TGTGCCAGCAGTTTCGGGACAAGGTCCGGGGAGCTGTTTTTT. Its protein product is CASSFGTRSGELFF.

This clonotype was observed a few times. This chain joins TRBV7-2 and TRBJ1-4, with 9 positions matching TRBD1. The CDR3 consists of 15 residues. The J segment lost 5 bases and the V segment lost 0 bases, leaving 1 base of the junction unmatched. Germline CDR1 and CDR2: SGHTA and FQGNSA. In nucleotides, the CDR3 is TGTGCCAGCAGCTTAGCCGGGACAGGGAATGAAAAACTGTTTTTT. Translated, it gives CASSLAGTGNEKLFF.

This clonotype was found many times. The CDR3: CASSLDRNNEQFF. CDR3 in DNA: TGTGCCAGCAGTTTGGACAGAAACAATGAGCAGTTCTTC. The gene calls are TRBV11-2 and TRBJ2-1; a weak D match, TRBD1 (6 bases). Between the trimmed V and J ends, which lost 6 bases and 5 bases, there was a span of 11 bases. The CDR3 is made up of 13 amino acids. CDR1 SGHAT and CDR2 FQNNGV come from the germline V gene.

This chain uses TRBV23-1 with TRBJ2-1; D gene ambiguous. TRBV23-1 is classed as an ORF, of uncertain function. The CDR3 has 12 residues. V was trimmed by 9 bases and J by 6 bases, leaving 12 bases between them. The CDR3 is CARSLLINEQFF. The CDR3 DNA reads TGCGCCAGGAGCCTGCTAATCAATGAGCAGTTCTTC.

The table lists this clonotype with a few counts. The V gene is TRBV9, the J gene TRBJ2-6; the D is unclear. The length of the CDR3 is 16 residues. V dropped 1 base and J dropped 0 bases, with 8 bases sitting between them. The germline gives CDR1 SGDLS, CDR2 YYNGEE. The CDR3 DNA reads as TGTGCCAGCAGCGTATTGGGTGGCTCTGGGGCCAACGTCCTGACTTTC. It yields the protein CASSVLGGSGANVLTF.

The rearrangement joins TRBV5-1 to TRBJ2-7, with D perhaps assigned TRBD1 or TRBD2 (5 bases each). The CDR3 runs to 15 residues. Deletions cut 4 bases from V and 3 bases from J, with 17 bases between. Germline CDR1 SGHRS, CDR2 YFSETQ. CDR3 in DNA: TGCGCCAGCAGCGACCGGGCCACGAGGGGCTACGAGCAGTACTTC. This codes for CASSDRATRGYEQYF.

V usage is TRBV5-1 and J usage is TRBJ2-3, with 8 bases fitting TRBD2. Germline-derived CDR1 and CDR2 are SGHRS and YFSETQ. Trimming removed 2 bases from V and 2 bases from J; junction bases left unmatched: 1. CDR3 length: 14 residues. CDR3 protein: CASSFSGITDTQYF. CDR3 DNA sequence: TGCGCCAGCAGCTTTAGCGGGATCACAGATACGCAGTATTTT. Complete variable domain (other parts from reference TRBV5-1 and TRBJ2-3): KAGVTQTPRYLIKTRGQQVTLSCSPISGHRSVSWYQQTPGQGLQFLFEYFSETQRNKGNFPGRFSGRQFSNSRSEMNVSTLELGDSALYLCASSFSGITDTQYFGPGTRLTVL.

J is TRBJ2-5 and V is TRBV4-3; the D is unclear. Trimming removed 0 bases at V and 5 bases at J, with 7 bases between. Germline V lookup: CDR1 LGHNA, CDR2 YSLEER. This CDR3 is 13 amino acids long. DNA for the CDR3: TGCGCCAGCAGCCAAGACTCGTACGAGACCCAGTACTTC. As protein: CASSQDSYETQYF.

This chain links TRBV6-1 with TRBJ2-2; D tentatively fits TRBD1 or TRBD2 (5 bases each). The V end was cut by 6 bases, the J end by 0 bases, with 14 bases between. The CDR3 loop spans 16 amino acids. CDR1 and CDR2 (germline): MNHNS, SASEGT. For the CDR3, the DNA is TGTGCCAGCAGGAAACTAGAGGGGTCGAACACCGGGGAGCTGTTTTTT. Translation gives CASRKLEGSNTGELFF.

This clonotype was counted at least ten times. This chain uses TRBV12-3 or TRBV12-4 with TRBJ2-3; D perhaps matches TRBD1 (5 bases). V dropped 6 bases and J dropped 4 bases, with 11 bases sitting between them. The CDR3 runs 13 residues. The CDR3: CASSRADADTQYF. The CDR3 region has the DNA TGTGCCAGCAGCAGGGCAGACGCAGATACGCAGTATTTT.

The chain carries TRBV5-1 and TRBJ2-1, with D tentatively TRBD2 (5 bases). This CDR3 is built from 15 residues. Germline V gene data show CDR1 as SGHRS and CDR2 as YFSETQ. V gave up 4 bases and J gave up 9 bases, with 20 bases separating them. This CDR3 is CASSNTPGSSTEQFF. The CDR3 DNA sequence: TGCGCCAGCAGCAACACGCCGGGATCTTCCACTGAGCAGTTCTTC.

V gene TRBV6-4 combines with J gene TRBJ2-1; D is possibly TRBD2 (5 bases). This CDR3 comprises 14 residues. V was trimmed by 4 bases and J by 0 bases, leaving 7 bases between them. Germline CDR1 and CDR2: MRHNA and SNTAGT. CDR3 nucleotide sequence: TGTGCCAGCAGTGCGGGGAGCTCCTACAATGAGCAGTTCTTC. Translating it yields CASSAGSSYNEQFF.

This clonotype was found a few times. The chain couples TRBV6-2 or TRBV6-3 to TRBJ2-1; 7 bases line up with TRBD1. The germline V gene encodes CDR1 MNHEY and CDR2 SVGEGT. With V trimmed by 6 bases and J by 9 bases, 17 bases remained unmatched. The CDR3 contains 16 residues. DNA for the CDR3: TGTGCCAGCAGCTTCCCTCGACAGGGAGTTAACGGTGAGCAGTTCTTC. The encoded protein is CASSFPRQGVNGEQFF.

This chain joins TRBV3-1 and TRBJ2-7; D is undetermined. Germline CDR1 LGHDT, CDR2 YNNKEL (reference sequence). This CDR3 has 13 amino acids. V lost 0 bases to trimming and J lost 4 bases, with 7 bases between them. DNA of the CDR3: TGTGCCAGCAGCCAAGAAACACGGTACGAGCAGTACTTC. Protein sequence: CASSQETRYEQYF.

This clonotype was detected only a few times. The chain couples TRBV5-1 to TRBJ2-2; 15 bases fit TRBD2. This CDR3 has 17 amino acids. The V segment lost 5 bases and the J segment 0 bases; nucleotides outside the gene matches: 2. The germline V gene has CDR1 SGHRS and CDR2 YFSETQ. The CDR3 bases are TGCGCCAGCAGTGGACTAGCGGGAGGGCCGAACACCGGGGAGCTGTTTTTT. It codes for CASSGLAGGPNTGELFF.